There are a few counts of the clone carrying this T cell receptor (beta chain). The target antigen is unknown. The source of the sample is a study of T cells in Graves' hyperthyroidism and ophthalmopathy. Study conclusions and caveats: In blood, most of the thyroid clonotypes expanded above 0.001 were also present. In simple terms, a model built on 13 V-J features told ophthalmopathy apart from stable hyperthyroidism.

RNA transcripts yielded amplified TCR beta CDR3 regions. First-round RT-PCR of the TCR CDR3 relied on the HTBI primer set. Using its own MiXCR run on the multiplex PCR reads, TCRdb lists one record per CDR3 protein. The table shows 250,000 to 300,000 distinct CDR3 sequences, with roughly 19% occurring only once. CDR3 length: 17 amino acids. Germline values: CDR1 MNHEY, CDR2 SVGEGT. V lost 0 bases and J 7 bases, leaving 19 bases between the germline ends. The sequence derives from a middle-aged man with Graves' ophthalmopathy. The sample was blood. The chain links TRBV6-2 or TRBV6-3 to TRBJ2-1; the D is unclear. The CDR3 protein is CASSYSKVFDQINEQFF. The CDR3 DNA reads TGTGCCAGCAGTTACTCGAAGGTCTTCGACCAAATTAATGAGCAGTTCTTC.